The present T cell receptor beta chain was sequenced within a study of control samples from healthy donors and cancer patients. This table comes from immunoSEQ multiplex PCR, and its TCRdb copy is limited to in-frame clones, with some not included. Of about 29,000 clones in the sample, about 85% are singletons; the top ten hold about 3.8%. CDR3 length: 15 amino acids. The V and J ends lost 1 base and 8 bases respectively, with 15 bases between them. From germline, CDR1 is SGHAT and CDR2 FQDESV (reference sequence). The TCR sequence derives from a female donor with melanoma. This rearrangement joins TRBV11-1 to TRBJ2-1; D remains ambiguous. Source material: formalin-fixed, paraffin-embedded tissue. CDR3 amino acids: CASSLGKIWSDEQFF. CDR3 coding DNA: TGTGCCAGCAGCTTAGGGAAGATATGGAGCGATGAGCAGTTCTTC. Based on the CDR3 plus reference TRBV11-1 and TRBJ2-1, the full variable domain is EAEVAQSPRYKITEKSQAVAFWCDPISGHATLYWYRQILGQGPELLVQFQDESVVDDSQLPKDRFSAERLKGVDSTLKIQPAELGDSAMYLCASSLGKIWSDEQFFGPGTRLTVL.